This entry describes one T cell receptor beta chain. These data are taken from a study of cytomegalovirus exposure and HLA in healthy donors. PCR involved 60 Vbeta and 13 Jbeta primers. Produced via immunoSEQ multiplex PCR; TCRdb's table is partial and in-frame only. The sample includes 150,000 to 200,000 clones, roughly 83% of them seen just once. The source is a male donor in good health and CMV-seropositive. Sequenced sample: PBMCs.

The CDR3 region is CASSFRGNTGELFF. CDR3 DNA sequence: TGTGCCAGCAGCTTTAGGGGGAACACCGGGGAGCTGTTTTTT. The chain combines TRBV11-1 with TRBJ2-2; D possibly corresponds to TRBD1 (5 bases). V was shortened by 3 bases and J by 1 base, with 6 bases between the two germline ends. Germline V lookup: CDR1 SGHAT, CDR2 FQDESV (reference sequence). CDR3 length equals 14 residues.